A selection of T cell receptor beta chains follows, all from one sample in a study of CD8+ T cells in alopecia areata. The method was immunoSEQ multiplex PCR; TCRdb's version includes in-frame clones alone and lacks a portion of them. Counted here are over 150,000 clones, 45% to 70% occurring once; the ten biggest clones make up around 5%. Input material: CD8+ T cells sorted from blood. All receptors derive from a human donor in good health. Each CDR3 is given with its conserved first and last residue. Part of the rows lack a size; the others show once, few, many or a class for expanded clones.

size | J | V | CDR3
few | TRBJ2-6 | TRBV5-1 | CASSSTDSGANVLTF
- | TRBJ2-5 | TRBV7-9 | CASSLVLAGGQETQYF
- | TRBJ1-6 | TRBV4-1 | CASSPDRSPPLHF
- | TRBJ1-1 | TRBV2 | CASSPQATEAFF
- | TRBJ2-1 | TRBV4-2 | CASSPIAGGSYNEQFF
- | TRBJ1-3 | TRBV11-2 | CASSFNRDGNTIYF
few | TRBJ1-5 | TRBV11-2 | CASSLGGQGAGEPQHF
- | TRBJ2-3 | TRBV5-1 | CASGQRGPTDTQYF
- | TRBJ1-1 | TRBV7-9 | CASSLDLAFF
- | TRBJ2-1 | TRBV7-8 | CATSTGGGEYNEQFF
- | TRBJ1-5 | TRBV6-1 | CASSEGQGGGQPQHF
- | TRBJ1-1 | TRBV30 | CAWAPGGMNTEAFF
- | TRBJ1-5 | TRBV19 | CASSWSLPQPQHF
few | TRBJ2-7 | TRBV29-1 | CSARDIETYEQYF
few | TRBJ2-3 | TRBV28 | CASSPEGGLDTQYF
- | TRBJ2-5 | TRBV27 | CASSLSAGTQETQYF
- | TRBJ1-2 | TRBV29-1 | CSVSNYGYTF
- | TRBJ1-3 | TRBV19 | CASNTLLFSGNTIYF
- | TRBJ2-7 | TRBV7-9 | CASSFGPAYEQYF